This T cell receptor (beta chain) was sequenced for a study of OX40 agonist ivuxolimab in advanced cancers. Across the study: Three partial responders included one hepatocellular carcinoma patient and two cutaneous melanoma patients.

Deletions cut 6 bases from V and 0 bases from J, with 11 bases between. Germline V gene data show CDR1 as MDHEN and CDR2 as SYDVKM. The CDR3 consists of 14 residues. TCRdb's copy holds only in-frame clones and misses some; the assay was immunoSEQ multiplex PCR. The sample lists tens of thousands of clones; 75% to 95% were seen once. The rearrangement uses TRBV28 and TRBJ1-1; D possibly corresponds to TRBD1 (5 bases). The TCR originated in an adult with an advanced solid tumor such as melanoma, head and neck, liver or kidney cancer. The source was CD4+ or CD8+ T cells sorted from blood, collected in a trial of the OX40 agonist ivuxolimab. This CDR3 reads CASSTGALNTEAFF. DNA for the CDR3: TGTGCCAGCAGCACTGGGGCGTTGAACACTGAAGCTTTCTTT.